The entry below describes one T cell receptor (beta chain). The target of this receptor is not known. Base qualities are not at hand, and no much larger clone is one base apart. The library was built by means of RT-PCR. The data were produced on an Illumina HiSeq 2500. The public reads were reanalyzed by TCRdb: fastp trimming at Q25, MiXCR alignment, in-frame beta chains only. A single entry per CDR3 protein holds the most common genes and DNA from its merged rows. The sample contains 700,000 to 800,000 distinct CDR3 sequences, approximately 18% of them found a single time. The ten largest clones take up under 13% of the sample. Trimming removed 11 bases from V and 5 bases from J, leaving 19 bases between the germline ends. From the germline V gene, CDR1 is ENHRY and CDR2 is SYGVKD. The CDR3 spans 14 residues, from the cysteine through the phenylalanine. The CDR3 DNA has 42 bases and is translated from base 1.

These data come from a study of response to subunit inactivated influenza vaccine listed by TCRdb under 2018. Notes on the research overall: To follow how T cells responded to a trivalent subunit inactivated influenza vaccine, the researchers relied on deep quantitative profiling of the T cell receptor repertoire. The paper's findings and limits, for the study overall: It was suggested by the authors that each seasonal influenza vaccination may recruit only a limited number of new T cells.

This chain joins TRBV10-3 to TRBJ2-1, and TRBD1 may be the D gene, going by 8 matching bases. The clonotype originates from a man aged 50-59 years who received an inactivated influenza vaccine. Donor details come from another sample of the same person, matched by shared clones. The sample was PBMCs from blood, taken more than 4 days after vaccination. CDR3 sequence: CAGRTGGGDNEQFF. The bases are TGTGCCGGGAGAACAGGGGGGGGGGACAATGAGCAGTTCTTC.